Sequencing of this T cell receptor beta chain was carried out in a study of blood T cell repertoires in COVID-19. Study information: T cells, B-cell-depleted T cells, or PBMCs provided the cDNA or gDNA that served as material.

Germline values: CDR1 SGDLS, CDR2 YYNGEE. Trimming removed 1 base from V and 8 bases from J; junction bases left unmatched: 11. There are 16 residues in the CDR3. Study processing details: Reference gene primers were amplified, and this amplification served to estimate nucleated cell counts. Measured with immunoSEQ multiplex PCR; TCRdb has only the in-frame clones, and not every one. V and J calls and clone size are as listed in that table; D and trimming were resolved from the DNA. This table holds almost 50,000 clones, around 65% found once. J is TRBJ2-2 and V is TRBV9; 7 bases agree with TRBD2. This receptor was obtained from a woman between 65 and 79 years old with acute or convalescent COVID-19. Material: peripheral blood. The CDR3 region is CASSVMTASGGGELFF. DNA for the CDR3: TGTGCCAGCAGCGTAATGACGGCTAGCGGAGGGGGGGAGCTGTTTTTT. The full variable domain, its missing parts supplied by reference TRBV9 and TRBJ2-2, is DSGVTQTPKHLITATGQRVTLRCSPRSGDLSVYWYQQSLDQGLQFLIQYYNGEERAKGNILERFSAQQFPDLHSELNLSSLELGDSALYFCASSVMTASGGGELFFGEGSRLTVL.